Below, 31 T cell receptor beta chains from the same sample are listed, as sequenced in a study of blood T cell repertoires in COVID-19. The protocol was immunoSEQ multiplex PCR, while the TCRdb copy is restricted to in-frame clones and leaves out a portion. The data contain about 230,000 clones, approximately 80% of them seen just once; the ten biggest clones take up 15% to 20%. The sequencing sample was made of peripheral blood. These receptors all come from a woman aged 80 or over with active or convalescent COVID-19.

The chain combines TRBV27 with TRBJ2-6; 8 positions match TRBD2. Germline V gene lookup returns CDR1 MNHEY and CDR2 SMNVEV (reference sequence). J was trimmed by 0 bases and V by 5 bases; bases with no gene match: 3. CDR3 length equals 16 residues. CDR3 region: CASSISGVSGANVLTF. The CDR3 DNA reads TGTGCCAGCAGTATTAGCGGGGTCTCTGGGGCCAACGTCCTGACTTTC.

Turning to this clone: Other DNA sequences from this sample encode an identical CDR3 as well. The rearrangement joins TRBV5-4 to TRBJ2-7, with 9 bases fitting TRBD1. Per the germline V gene, CDR1 is SGHNT and CDR2 is YYREEE (reference sequence). The CDR3 covers 13 residues. J lost 4 bases, V lost 3 bases, and 2 bases had no gene match. CDR3 sequence reads: CASSSGQGYEQYF. The DNA for the CDR3 is TGTGCCAGCAGCTCGGGACAGGGTTACGAGCAGTACTTC.

On this clone itself: This sample includes further DNA sequences coding for the same CDR3. V gene TRBV27 combines with J gene TRBJ1-2; possibly TRBD1 for D (6 bases). Germline values: CDR1 MNHEY, CDR2 SMNVEV (reference sequence). Trimming removed 5 bases at V and 1 base at J, with 8 bases between. This CDR3 has 13 residues. CDR3 loop: CASSPQGNYGYTF. The CDR3 DNA reads TGTGCCAGCAGTCCACAGGGTAACTATGGCTACACCTTC.

This clone was recorded a few times. This chain uses TRBV19 with TRBJ1-2; D perhaps matches TRBD1 (6 bases). The germline V and J ends were trimmed by 3 bases and 5 bases, with 16 bases remaining between them. The CDR3 runs to 15 residues. Germline V gives CDR1 LNHDA, CDR2 SQIVND (reference sequence). CDR3 coding DNA: TGTGCCAGTAGTATCAGACAGGTTAATGATTATGGCTACACCTTC. This translates into CASSIRQVNDYGYTF.

The chain couples TRBV19 to TRBJ2-5; 10 nucleotides line up with TRBD1. The length of the CDR3 is 17 residues. The germline CDR1 and CDR2 sequences are LNHDA and SQIVND (reference sequence). Trimming removed 5 bases from V and 5 bases from J; junction bases left unmatched: 14. CDR3 coding DNA: TGTGCCAGTAGTGAGAACCCCCGGGACAGGGGACGGGAGACCCAGTACTTC. Translation: CASSENPRDRGRETQYF.

This clone was observed once. J is TRBJ2-5 and V is TRBV29-1; 8 bases align to TRBD1. V trimming: 6 bases; J trimming: 5 bases; junction bases outside the gene matches: 8. This CDR3 is built from 13 residues. Germline values: CDR1 SQVTM, CDR2 ANQGSEA. CDR3 bases: TGCAGCGTGGAGACAGGGGTAAGGGAGACCCAGTACTTC. This codes for CSVETGVRETQYF. Based on the CDR3 plus reference TRBV29-1 and TRBJ2-5, the full variable domain is SAVISQKPSRDICQRGTSLTIQCQVDSQVTMMFWYRQQPGQSLTLIATANQGSEATYESGFVIDKFPISRPNLTFSTLTVSNMSPEDSSIYLCSVETGVRETQYFGPGTRLLVL.

V and J are TRBV9 and TRBJ2-7; 10 nucleotides line up with TRBD2. Germline V gene data show CDR1 as SGDLS and CDR2 as YYNGEE. This CDR3 has 15 amino acids. V lost 4 bases and J lost 7; bases outside the gene matches: 11. In DNA form, the CDR3 reads TGTGCCAGCAGCCCAAGCGGGGGGGCCTCGAGGGAGCAGTACTTC. It encodes CASSPSGGASREQYF.

The CDR3: CASSQTDYEQYF. As DNA, the CDR3 is TGTGCCAGCAGTCAGACAGACTACGAGCAGTACTTC. This sequence joins TRBV6-2 or TRBV6-3 and TRBJ2-7; maybe TRBD1 (5 bases). CDR1 and CDR2 (germline): MNHEY, SVGEGT. The V end lost 5 bases, the J end lost 3 bases, and 8 bases lay between the germline ends. The CDR3 loop spans 12 amino acids.

The chain recombines TRBV14 with TRBJ2-1, with D perhaps TRBD1 (5 bases). CDR1 is SGHDN, CDR2 FVKESK, per germline. The CDR3 totals 16 residues. The V end was cut by 0 bases, the J end by 3 bases, with 12 bases between. This CDR3 is CASSQDRVWGYNEQFF. DNA of the CDR3: TGTGCCAGCAGCCAAGACAGGGTATGGGGCTACAATGAGCAGTTCTTC. The full variable domain, completed using reference TRBV14 and TRBJ2-1, is EAGVTQFPSHSVIEKGQTVTLRCDPISGHDNLYWYRRVMGKEIKFLLHFVKESKQDESGMPNNRFLAERTGGTYSTLKVQPAELEDSGVYFCASSQDRVWGYNEQFFGPGTRLTVL.

The rearrangement links TRBV5-1 to TRBJ2-7; TRBD1 matches 7 bases. The CDR3 runs to 16 residues. After removal of 4 bases from V and 1 base from J, the junction contained 11 bases not matched to a gene. In germline, CDR1 is SGHRS, CDR2 YFSETQ. CDR3 sequence (DNA): TGCGCCAGCAGCGATATGCCGGGACAGAGATCCTACGAGCAGTACTTC. Protein: CASSDMPGQRSYEQYF.

A single count supports this clone. The chain employs TRBV14 and TRBJ2-3, with a weak D call TRBD1 (6 bases). The CDR3 is made up of 16 amino acids. Germline V gene lookup returns CDR1 SGHDN and CDR2 FVKESK. V lost 5 bases and J lost 0, with 15 bases in between. CDR3 coding DNA: TGTGCCAGCAGCAAACAGGGCCTCTCTAGCACAGATACGCAGTATTTT. Residues: CASSKQGLSSTDTQYF.

J is TRBJ2-4 and V is TRBV6-1; tentative D call: TRBD1 (6 bases). V was trimmed by 2 bases and J by 7 bases, leaving 6 bases between them. Germline V CDR1 and CDR2: MNHNS, SASEGT. The CDR3 is 12 residues long. CDR3 nucleotide sequence: TGTGCCAGCAGTGAACAGGGGAACATTCAGTACTTC. Amino acid sequence: CASSEQGNIQYF.

V and J are TRBV4-2 and TRBJ2-3, with TRBD2 identical over 10 bases. Germline V gene lookup returns CDR1 LGHNA and CDR2 YNFKEQ. This CDR3 contains 16 residues. The junction had 5 bases not matched to a gene; V was cut back by 1 base and J by 4 bases. As DNA, the CDR3 is TGTGCCAGCAGCCAAGTACAAGCGGGGGGGCCAGATACGCAGTATTTT. Protein product: CASSQVQAGGPDTQYF.

The table lists this clone with a count of one. The CDR3 DNA follows: TGTGCCAGCTCACCACCTGGGGAGGGGACCCAGTACTTC. Amino acids: CASSPPGEGTQYF. V and J are TRBV18 and TRBJ2-5; 7 nucleotides line up with TRBD2. Germline CDR1 and CDR2: KGHSH and LQKENI. The ends lost 0 bases at V and 7 bases at J; junction bases unmatched: 2. The CDR3 contains 13 residues.

This clone was seen just once. The V call is TRBV4-1, the J call TRBJ2-7; 8 nucleotides agree with TRBD1. The CDR3 covers 15 residues. The V and J ends lost 4 bases and 2 bases, in that order; junction bases with no gene match: 7. Germline V gene lookup returns CDR1 MGHRA and CDR2 YSYEKL. The CDR3 loop reads CASSRGTGDPYEQYF. As DNA, the CDR3 is TGCGCCAGCAGCCGAGGGACAGGCGATCCCTACGAGCAGTACTTC.

This chain joins TRBV4-2 and TRBJ2-2, with 9 bases fitting TRBD1. CDR1 and CDR2 from the germline V gene are LGHNA and YNFKEQ. V lost 4 bases and J lost 0; bases outside the gene matches: 0. The CDR3 loop spans 15 amino acids. CDR3 in DNA: TGTGCCAGCAGCCGACAGGGGGCGAACACCGGGGAGCTGTTTTTT. Its protein is CASSRQGANTGELFF.

To note about this clone: At the DNA level, this CDR3 is encoded by other sequences in the same sample as well. The chain carries TRBV7-2 and TRBJ2-5, with 15 bases identical to TRBD2. This CDR3 is built from 16 residues. V shed 4 bases, J shed 3 bases, and the junction held 3 bases outside the gene matches. Germline CDR1 SGHTA, CDR2 FQGNSA. The CDR3 DNA reads as TGTGCCAGCAGCTCAGGACTAGCGGGGGGGAAAGAGACCCAGTACTTC. Protein sequence: CASSSGLAGGKETQYF.

J is TRBJ1-2 and V is TRBV6-5, with 9 bases matching TRBD1. Germline assignment: CDR1 MNHEY and CDR2 SVGAGI. CDR3 size: 15 residues. Trimming removed 4 bases from V and 10 bases from J; junction bases left unmatched: 13. As DNA, the CDR3 is TGTGCCAGCAGTTCCACCGGGACAGGGTATGCCCCCTACACCTTC. Protein product: CASSSTGTGYAPYTF.

The chain joins TRBV5-4 to TRBJ2-7, with 10 bases lining up with TRBD2. In germline, CDR1 is SGHNT, CDR2 YYREEE (reference sequence). The CDR3 runs to 14 residues. With V trimmed by 4 bases and J by 7 bases, 8 bases remained unmatched. The CDR3 sequence: CASSRGTSAREQYF. CDR3 nucleotide sequence: TGTGCCAGCAGCAGGGGGACTAGCGCTAGAGAGCAGTACTTC.

The rearrangement links TRBV7-2 to TRBJ1-1; a possible D gene is TRBD1 (6 bases). Germline lookup yields CDR1 SGHTA and CDR2 FQGNSA. Trimming took 7 bases from V and 7 from J, leaving 16 bases between them. The CDR3 extends over 13 amino acids. CDR3 sequence: CASNYPGAFEAFF. The DNA of the CDR3 is TGTGCCAGCAACTACCCAGGGGCCTTTGAAGCTTTCTTT.

The rearrangement links TRBV7-9 to TRBJ2-1; 8 positions match TRBD2. This CDR3 contains 13 residues. CDR1 and CDR2 from the germline V gene are SEHNR and FQNEAQ (reference sequence). The V and J ends lost 5 bases and 8 bases, in that order; junction bases with no gene match: 5. In DNA form, the CDR3 reads TGTGCCAGCAGCAGAGGACTAGCCGATGAGCAGTTCTTC. Protein sequence: CASSRGLADEQFF. The full variable domain, its missing parts supplied by reference TRBV7-9 and TRBJ2-1, is DTGVSQNPRHKITKRGQNVTFRCDPISEHNRLYWYRQTLGQGPEFLTYFQNEAQLEKSRLLSDRFSAERPKGSFSTLEIQRTEQGDSAMYLCASSRGLADEQFFGPGTRLTVL.

This clone has just one count. V is TRBV5-1 and J is TRBJ1-2; 11 nucleotides align to TRBD1. This CDR3 spans 17 amino acids. Germline trimming cut 5 bases from V and 1 base from J; bases unmatched to any gene: 10. CDR1 and CDR2 from the germline V gene are SGHRS and YFSETQ. For the CDR3, the DNA is TGCGCCAGCAGTCTCGGACAGGGGGCACAGGGTAACTATGGCTACACCTTC. Residues: CASSLGQGAQGNYGYTF.

The rearrangement joins TRBV13 to TRBJ1-1; the match to TRBD1 covers 8 bases. Trimming at V came to 3 bases and at J to 11 bases, leaving 14 bases not matched to a gene. The CDR3 loop spans 15 amino acids. Germline V gives CDR1 PRHDT, CDR2 FYEKMQ (reference sequence). CDR3 nucleotide sequence: TGTGCCAGCAGCTTGGCCCAGGGGGCCTCAATGCATGCTTTCTTT. Translated, it gives CASSLAQGASMHAFF.

The table lists this clone with a count of one. J is TRBJ1-6 and V is TRBV7-2, with no clear D. Germline V CDR1 and CDR2: SGHTA, FQGNSA. The germline V and J ends were trimmed by 4 bases and 7 bases, with 11 bases remaining between them. CDR3 size: 14 residues. In DNA, the CDR3 is TGTGCCAGCAGCTCGGGAGTACAGAATTCACCCCTCCACTTT. Its translation: CASSSGVQNSPLHF.

V usage is TRBV9 and J usage is TRBJ2-3, with 7 bases fitting TRBD1. Per the germline V gene, CDR1 is SGDLS and CDR2 is YYNGEE. The length of the CDR3 is 16 residues. The junction had 8 bases not matched to a gene; V was cut back by 0 bases and J by 4 bases. DNA of the CDR3: TGTGCCAGCAGCGTAGTAGGGACAGCTACGGCAGATACGCAGTATTTT. Translating it yields CASSVVGTATADTQYF. The variable domain in full, with the rest retrieved from reference TRBV9 and TRBJ2-3, is DSGVTQTPKHLITATGQRVTLRCSPRSGDLSVYWYQQSLDQGLQFLIQYYNGEERAKGNILERFSAQQFPDLHSELNLSSLELGDSALYFCASSVVGTATADTQYFGPGTRLTVL.

The chain is built from TRBV29-1 and TRBJ2-3; no definite D call. The germline V gene encodes CDR1 SQVTM and CDR2 ANQGSEA. V lost 0 bases, J lost 0 bases, and 10 bases lay in between. The CDR3 runs to 15 residues. The DNA for the CDR3 is TGCAGCGTTGAAGATCTACGCCTTAGCACAGATACGCAGTATTTT. The encoded protein is CSVEDLRLSTDTQYF.

The rearrangement joins TRBV30 to TRBJ1-3; D not certain. The V and J ends lost 4 bases and 6 bases respectively, with 7 bases between them. Germline loops: CDR1 GTSNPN, CDR2 SVGIG (reference sequence). There are 11 residues in the CDR3. The CDR3 reads CAWTLKNTIYF. In DNA, the CDR3 is TGTGCCTGGACCCTTAAAAACACCATATATTTT.

V usage is TRBV20-1 and J usage is TRBJ1-6; a possible D gene is TRBD1 (6 bases). Deletions cut 3 bases from V and 7 bases from J, with 10 bases between. The CDR3 is 13 residues long. The germline CDR1 and CDR2 sequences are DFQATT and SNEGSKA (reference sequence). CDR3 in DNA: TGCAGTGCTAGTCTTCAGGGGAATTCACCCCTCCACTTT. This translates into CSASLQGNSPLHF.

This rearrangement joins TRBV12-3 or TRBV12-4 to TRBJ2-1; the match to TRBD1 covers 7 bases. There are 13 residues in the CDR3. Trimming removed 6 bases from V and 7 bases from J; junction bases left unmatched: 6. The CDR3 loop is CASRPTGVNEQFF. CDR3 sequence (DNA): TGTGCCAGCAGACCCACAGGGGTTAATGAGCAGTTCTTC.

The V gene is TRBV5-1, the J gene TRBJ2-1; tentatively, D is TRBD2 (6 bases). V was pared by 1 base and J by 0 bases, with 14 bases between. Germline values: CDR1 SGHRS, CDR2 YFSETQ. The length of the CDR3 is 17 residues. DNA of the CDR3: TGCGCCAGCAGCTTGCGAGGAGGGTTAAGCTCCTACAATGAGCAGTTCTTC. Its translation: CASSLRGGLSSYNEQFF.

The chain has TRBV10-3 and TRBJ2-2, with 9 bases fitting TRBD1. CDR1 ENHRY and CDR2 SYGVKD come from the germline V gene. CDR3 size: 15 residues. J was trimmed by 4 bases and V by 5 bases; bases with no gene match: 5. CDR3 in DNA: TGTGCCATCAGTTCGGGGACAGGGCTCACCGGGGAGCTGTTTTTT. Translation: CAISSGTGLTGELFF.